This T cell receptor (beta chain) was found in a study of PD-L1 blockade in urothelial cancer. Whole-study context: From 0 to 3 prior chemotherapy regimens had been given to the patients. The researchers analyzed blood 3 weeks (second dose) and 6 weeks after treatment start.

Germline V gene data show CDR1 as SNHLY and CDR2 as FYNNEI. Trimming took off 7 bases at V and 9 bases at J, with 16 bases between the two ends. The CDR3 runs 14 residues. This clone was detected a few times. Some clones are missing from TCRdb's copy, which holds only in-frame ones; the method was immunoSEQ multiplex PCR. The sample shows approximately 100,000 clones, under 85% of them seen only once. Patient sample counts ranged from 1 to 8, pretreatment and on-treatment. The chain couples TRBV2 to TRBJ1-6; no definite D call. The sample consisted of PBMCs, taken around atezolizumab (anti-PD-L1) treatment. This sequence originates from a man aged 45-65 years with urothelial cancer. The CDR3 loop reads CASTLRRLGSPLHF. The CDR3, as DNA: TGTGCCAGCACTCTGCGGAGGTTGGGTTCACCCCTCCACTTT.